This TCR beta chain originates from a study of kidney transplant recipient with SARS-CoV-2 infection. This clonotype was observed at least ten times. TCRdb reprocessed the reads with MiXCR, giving one entry per CDR3 protein. The sample contains fewer than 250,000 distinct CDR3 sequences, roughly 26% of which appear only once. V shed 0 bases and J shed 1 base, with 9 bases lying between them. This CDR3 has 15 amino acids. The germline V gene encodes CDR1 LNHNV and CDR2 YYDKDF (reference sequence). The sequenced sample was a blood sample, obtained at baseline and on day 111 from a kidney transplant recipient. The chain combines TRBV15 with TRBJ1-1; no firm D call. The TCR comes from a male patient between 25 and 40 years old who had COVID-19 and was a kidney transplant recipient. The T cells may come from the graft donor. CDR3 region: CATSRDLPGNTEAFF. The CDR3, as DNA: TGTGCCACCAGCAGAGATTTACCCGGGAACACTGAAGCTTTCTTT. Variable domain in full (rest from reference TRBV15 and TRBJ1-1): DAMVIQNPRYQVTQFGKPVTLSCSQTLNHNVMYWYQQKSSQAPKLLFHYYDKDFNNEADTPDNFQSRRPNTSFCFLDIRSPGLGDTAMYLCATSRDLPGNTEAFFGQGTRLTVV.